Reported below is one TCR beta chain. Its antigen is as yet unknown. A roughly 120-subject validation cohort, separate from the approximately 610-subject first cohort, supplied the donors. The CDR3 extends over 14 amino acids. Germline V gene lookup returns CDR1 PRHDT and CDR2 FYEKMQ (reference sequence). V lost 3 bases and J lost 5, with 13 bases in between. The data are from a study of cytomegalovirus exposure and HLA in healthy donors. Overall study: Both the roughly 120 validation repertoires and the 666 first-cohort repertoires used the same platform, as reported by a later analysis.

Study results and limitations: Listed as cytomegalovirus-associated were over 150 TCR beta chains.

Assay used: immunoSEQ multiplex PCR; TCRdb lists only in-frame clones, some missing. The sample includes approximately 280,000 clones, 80% to 90% seen only once; the top ten take over 0.95%. Sample: PBMCs. This sequence joins TRBV13 and TRBJ1-1; D might be TRBD1 (5 bases). The source is a woman in her late teens or twenties in good health and CMV-seronegative. Written as DNA, the CDR3 is TGTGCCAGCAGCTTGGTCGAGGGGAGGACTGAAGCTTTCTTT. Translation: CASSLVEGRTEAFF. The full variable domain, completed using reference TRBV13 and TRBJ1-1, is AAGVIQSPRHLIKEKRETATLKCYPIPRHDTVYWYQQGPGQDPQFLISFYEKMQSDKGSIPDRFSAQQFSDYHSELNMSSLELGDSALYFCASSLVEGRTEAFFGQGTRLTVV.